These 3 T cell receptor beta chains were all obtained from the same sample, sequenced in a study of T cell changes during pregnancy in multiple sclerosis. Only in-frame clones appear in the TCRdb table, and some are missing; sequencing was by immunoSEQ multiplex PCR. The table records 68,000 or so clones, about 90% of them present only once. Material: peripheral blood, obtained in the second trimester of pregnancy. The receptors shown here come from a female donor in good health, enrolled as a control in a pregnancy study.

This chain links TRBV28 with TRBJ2-7, with TRBD1 matching 8 bases. The germline CDR1 and CDR2 sequences are MDHEN and SYDVKM. V dropped 2 bases and J dropped 2; count of bases not matched to a gene: 8. The CDR3 has 16 residues. The CDR3 nucleotides are TGTGCCAGCAGTTTAGCCGACAGGGGCAAACCCTACGAGCAGTACTTC. It codes for CASSLADRGKPYEQYF.

The genes are TRBV7-9 and TRBJ2-3; D gene ambiguous. Germline CDR1 is SEHNR and CDR2 is FQNEAQ (reference sequence). The CDR3 consists of 14 residues. The V gene lost 5 bases and the J gene lost 3 bases, with 12 bases spanning the gap. CDR3 region: CASSPPEITDTQYF. The CDR3 bases are TGTGCCAGCAGCCCCCCGGAGATAACAGATACGCAGTATTTT.

The genes are TRBV6-6 and TRBJ2-2; TRBD1 is a possible D gene (5 bases). There are 14 residues in the CDR3. Trimming stripped 7 bases from V and 1 base from J, with 10 bases between. Germline V lookup: CDR1 MNHNY, CDR2 SVGAGI (reference sequence). DNA for the CDR3: TGTGCCAGCACCGTGGACATGAACACCGGGGAGCTGTTTTTT. Protein: CASTVDMNTGELFF.